This TCR beta chain stems from a study of blood T cells in healthy people across ages. Study outcomes and limitations: CMV status of donors was not determined, possibly confounding expanded clonotype changes.

This clonotype has more than one count but fewer than ten. Its antigen is unknown. The junction departs from the called germline gene at one end, perhaps through a read error. The authors ran a second PCR of about 7 to 12 cycles using a sample-barcoded 5' primer and a J-beta primer mix. TCRdb used MiXCR to reprocess the 5' RACE reads, holding one entry per CDR3 protein. Seen here are roughly 1.9 million distinct CDR3 sequences, about 39% observed once, and the top ten hold under 25%. Per germline, CDR1 SGHRS and CDR2 YFSETQ. CDR3 length: 19 amino acids. The sequencing sample was made of blood. J is TRBJ2-1 and V is TRBV5-1, with 14 nucleotides matching TRBD2. This clonotype was sampled from a human donor in good health. Written as DNA, the CDR3 is TGCGCCAGCAGCTTCACAGGGACTAGCGGGGGCCCACCCTACAACGAGCAGTTCTTC. It translates to CASSFTGTSGGPPYNEQFF.